This is a list of T cell receptor beta chains from one sample in a study of response to subunit inactivated influenza vaccine. TCRdb reprocessed the RT-PCR reads via MiXCR and lists one record per CDR3 protein. The sample records a few hundred thousand distinct CDR3 sequences, roughly an eighth being singletons. This specimen consisted of non-naive T cells sorted from PBMCs, obtained about 14 days before vaccination. These TCRs come from a man aged 45-65 years who received an inactivated influenza vaccine. Both conserved end residues are part of each CDR3. A D gene is named only where the DNA matches it firmly. Clone size, where shown, is once, few, many, or a class for clones that have expanded.

cdr3_aa cdr3_nt j_call d_call cdr3_length v_call clone_size
CASSDDMTSGYYNEQFF TGTGCCAGCAGTGACGATATGACTAGCGGTTATTACAATGAGCAGTTCTTC TRBJ2-1 TRBD2 17 TRBV25-1 many
CASSLRLAGLGELFF TGTGCCAGCAGCTTGAGACTAGCGGGACTCGGGGAGCTGTTTTTT TRBJ2-2 TRBD2 15 TRBV5-4 few
CASSQVGTSGDIQYF TGCGCCAGCAGCCAAGTTGGGACATCAGGAGACATTCAGTACTTC TRBJ2-4 NA 15 TRBV4-1 NA
CATSIEPGSPYEQYF TGTGCCACCAGCATTGAGCCGGGGTCCCCCTACGAGCAGTACTTC TRBJ2-7 NA 15 TRBV15 NA
CAISQGALTGELFF TGTGCCATCAGTCAGGGGGCCCTAACCGGGGAGCTGTTTTTT TRBJ2-2 TRBD1 14 TRBV10-3 NA
CASSLADRIYNEQFF TGTGCCAGCAGCTTAGCGGACAGGATTTACAATGAGCAGTTCTTC TRBJ2-1 TRBD1 15 TRBV7-2 many
CASSRRLQGGIEKLFF TGTGCCAGCAGCCGACGTCTACAGGGGGGAATTGAAAAACTGTTTTTT TRBJ1-4 TRBD1 16 TRBV7-9 NA
CASKKGSFTGELFF TGTGCCAGCAAAAAGGGGTCCTTCACCGGGGAGCTGTTTTTT TRBJ2-2 NA 14 TRBV28 NA
CASSERNRGQPQHF TGTGCCAGCAGTGAAAGGAACAGAGGGCAGCCCCAGCATTTT TRBJ1-5 NA 14 TRBV6-1 few
CATSPRGDSFYGYTF TGTGCCACCAGCCCACGCGGGGACAGCTTCTATGGCTACACCTTC TRBJ1-2 TRBD1 15 TRBV15 few
CASSLDRASGATEAFF TGTGCCAGCAGCCTAGACAGGGCATCTGGGGCCACTGAAGCTTTCTTT TRBJ1-1 TRBD1 16 TRBV7-2 many
CASSWRSDRENYEQYF TGTGCCAGCAGTTGGAGATCGGACAGGGAGAACTACGAGCAGTACTTC TRBJ2-7 TRBD1 16 TRBV6-2/TRBV6-3 many
CASSQEQRSTEAFF TGTGCCAGCAGCCAAGAACAGAGGAGCACTGAAGCTTTCTTT TRBJ1-1 NA 14 TRBV3-1 few
CASSLVGPGQPQHF TGTGCCAGCAGCCTTGTCGGTCCGGGTCAGCCCCAGCATTTT TRBJ1-5 NA 14 TRBV6-2/TRBV6-3 NA
CASSARTGRSYNEQFF TGTGCCAGCAGTGCCAGGACAGGACGCTCCTACAATGAGCAGTTCTTC TRBJ2-1 TRBD1 16 TRBV12-3/TRBV12-4 NA
CASSLGTSGIHEQYF TGTGCCAGCAGCCTCGGGACTAGCGGGATCCACGAGCAGTACTTC TRBJ2-7 TRBD2 15 TRBV9 NA
CASTPGSGRTDTQYF TGTGCCAGCACTCCTGGTAGCGGCCGCACAGATACGCAGTATTTT TRBJ2-3 NA 15 TRBV12-3/TRBV12-4 few
CASSLHMENTEAFF TGTGCCAGCAGCTTACATATGGAGAACACTGAAGCTTTCTTT TRBJ1-1 NA 14 TRBV7-9 many
CATALEDGTDTQYF TGTGCCACCGCGTTAGAAGACGGCACAGATACGCAGTATTTT TRBJ2-3 NA 14 TRBV6-1 NA
CSARDPLAGGITDTQYF TGCAGTGCTAGAGATCCTCTAGCGGGGGGCATTACAGATACGCAGTATTTT TRBJ2-3 TRBD2 17 TRBV20-1 NA
CSVEAFGVADEQFF TGCAGCGTTGAGGCCTTCGGGGTTGCGGATGAGCAGTTCTTC TRBJ2-1 NA 14 TRBV29-1 many
CASSLTSGTQETQYF TGCGCCAGCAGCTTGACTAGCGGGACACAAGAGACCCAGTACTTC TRBJ2-5 TRBD2 15 TRBV5-1 many
CASRSGTGGNTEAFF TGTGCCAGCAGGTCCGGGACAGGGGGCAACACTGAAGCTTTCTTT TRBJ1-1 TRBD1 15 TRBV7-9 few
CSARGQGRNTGELFF TGCAGTGCTAGGGGACAGGGGAGAAACACCGGGGAGCTGTTTTTT TRBJ2-2 TRBD1 15 TRBV20-1 many
CASSQGGTGGGVRKTQYF TGCGCCAGCAGCCAAGGTGGGACAGGGGGAGGTGTGAGGAAGACCCAGTACTTC TRBJ2-5 TRBD1 18 TRBV4-1 few
CASSQQGVEQFF TGCGCCAGCAGCCAACAGGGTGTAGAGCAGTTCTTC TRBJ2-1 NA 12 TRBV5-1 few
CASSREEGTEAFF TGTGCCAGCAGCCGAGAGGAGGGAACTGAAGCTTTCTTT TRBJ1-1 NA 13 TRBV3-1 few
CASSLQGAGLSGANVLTF TGCGCCAGCAGCCTCCAGGGGGCCGGATTATCTGGGGCCAACGTCCTGACTTTC TRBJ2-6 TRBD1 18 TRBV5-1 NA
CASSPIAGEGTDTQYF TGCGCCAGCAGCCCAATAGCGGGAGAGGGCACAGATACGCAGTATTTT TRBJ2-3 TRBD2 16 TRBV4-3 many
CASSQDSYFF TGTGCCAGCAGTCAGGATTCGTACTTCTTT TRBJ1-1 NA 10 TRBV2 NA
CASRPTSGRTDEQFF TGTGCCAGCAGGCCAACTAGCGGGAGGACGGATGAGCAGTTCTTC TRBJ2-1 TRBD2 15 TRBV12-3/TRBV12-4 NA
CATSSFRGAYNEQFF TGTGCCACCAGCAGTTTTCGGGGGGCCTACAATGAGCAGTTCTTC TRBJ2-1 TRBD2 15 TRBV15 few